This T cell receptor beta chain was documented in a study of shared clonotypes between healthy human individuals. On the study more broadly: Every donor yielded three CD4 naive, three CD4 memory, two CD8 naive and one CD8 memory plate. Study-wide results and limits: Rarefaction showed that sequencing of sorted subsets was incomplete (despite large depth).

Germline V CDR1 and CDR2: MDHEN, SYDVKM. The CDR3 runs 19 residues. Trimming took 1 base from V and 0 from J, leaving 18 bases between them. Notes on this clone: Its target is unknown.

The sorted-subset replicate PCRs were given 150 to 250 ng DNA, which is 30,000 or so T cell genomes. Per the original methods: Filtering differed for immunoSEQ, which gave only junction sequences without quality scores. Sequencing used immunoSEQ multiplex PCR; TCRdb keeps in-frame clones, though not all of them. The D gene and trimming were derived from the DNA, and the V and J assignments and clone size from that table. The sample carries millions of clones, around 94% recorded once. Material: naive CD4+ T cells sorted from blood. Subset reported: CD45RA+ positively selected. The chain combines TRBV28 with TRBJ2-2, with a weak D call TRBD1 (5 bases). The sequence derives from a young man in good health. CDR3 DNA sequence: TGTGCCAGCAGTTTATTTCCTCAGGGAAGGCTGACGAACACCGGGGAGCTGTTTTTT. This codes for CASSLFPQGRLTNTGELFF.